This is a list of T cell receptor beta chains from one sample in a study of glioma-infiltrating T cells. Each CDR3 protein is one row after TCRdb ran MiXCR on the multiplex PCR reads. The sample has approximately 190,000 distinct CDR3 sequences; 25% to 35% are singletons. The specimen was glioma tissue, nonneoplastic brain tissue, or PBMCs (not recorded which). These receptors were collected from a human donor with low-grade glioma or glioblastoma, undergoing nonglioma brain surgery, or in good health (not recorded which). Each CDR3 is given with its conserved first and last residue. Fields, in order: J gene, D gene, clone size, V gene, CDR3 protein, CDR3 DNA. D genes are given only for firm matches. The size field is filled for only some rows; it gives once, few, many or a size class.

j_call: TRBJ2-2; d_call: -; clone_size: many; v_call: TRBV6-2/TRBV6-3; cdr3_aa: CASSSEEGSGELFF; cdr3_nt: TGTGCCAGCAGTTCCGAGGAAGGGTCCGGGGAGCTGTTTTTT
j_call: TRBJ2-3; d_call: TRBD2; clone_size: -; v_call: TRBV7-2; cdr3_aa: CASSSERLAGGITDTQYF; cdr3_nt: TGTGCCAGCAGCTCCGAGAGACTAGCGGGAGGGATCACAGATACGCAGTATTTT
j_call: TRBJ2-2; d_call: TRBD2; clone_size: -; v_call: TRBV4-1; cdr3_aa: CASSQEVAGGATGELFF; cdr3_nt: TGCGCCAGCAGCCAAGAAGTAGCGGGAGGAGCAACCGGGGAGCTGTTTTTT
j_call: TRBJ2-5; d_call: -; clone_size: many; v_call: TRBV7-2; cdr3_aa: CASSLGFGQTQYF; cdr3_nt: TGTGCCAGCAGCTTAGGGTTCGGTCAAACCCAGTACTTC
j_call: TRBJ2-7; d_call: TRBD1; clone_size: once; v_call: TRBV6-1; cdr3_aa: CASSSGQEDYEQYF; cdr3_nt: TGTGCCAGCAGCTCCGGACAGGAGGACTACGAGCAGTACTTC
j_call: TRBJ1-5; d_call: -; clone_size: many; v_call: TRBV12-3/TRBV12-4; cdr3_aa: CASSLRGYSNQPQHF; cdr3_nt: TGTGCCAGCAGTTTAAGGGGATATAGCAATCAGCCCCAGCATTTT
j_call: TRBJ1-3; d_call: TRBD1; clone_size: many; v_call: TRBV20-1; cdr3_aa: CSARDRLGPGNTIYF; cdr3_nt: TGCAGTGCTAGGGACAGGCTGGGGCCTGGAAACACCATATATTTT
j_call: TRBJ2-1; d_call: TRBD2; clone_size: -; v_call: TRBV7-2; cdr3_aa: CASSLRSGTSGNEQFF; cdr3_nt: TGTGCCAGCAGCTTACGTTCGGGGACTAGTGGGAATGAGCAGTTCTTC
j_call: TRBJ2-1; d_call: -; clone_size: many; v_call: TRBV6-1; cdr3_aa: CASSGQGGSYNEQFF; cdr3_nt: TGTGCCAGCAGTGGACAGGGAGGATCCTACAATGAGCAGTTCTTC
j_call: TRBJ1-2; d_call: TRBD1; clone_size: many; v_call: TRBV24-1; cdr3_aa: CATSDRQGNYGYTF; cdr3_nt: TGTGCCACCAGTGATAGACAGGGGAACTATGGCTACACCTTC
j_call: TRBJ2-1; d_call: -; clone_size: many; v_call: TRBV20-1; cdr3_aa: CSAPPSLGYNEQFF; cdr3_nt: TGCAGTGCCCCTCCTTCCCTGGGGTACAATGAGCAGTTCTTC
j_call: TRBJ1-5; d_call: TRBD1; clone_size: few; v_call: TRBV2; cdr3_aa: CASSDGTGGYSNQPQHF; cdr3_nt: TGTGCCAGCAGTGATGGGACAGGGGGCTATAGCAATCAGCCCCAGCATTTT
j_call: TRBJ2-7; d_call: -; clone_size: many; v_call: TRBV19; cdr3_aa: CASSIGRGVYEQYF; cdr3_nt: TGTGCCAGTAGTATAGGCAGGGGGGTCTACGAGCAGTACTTC
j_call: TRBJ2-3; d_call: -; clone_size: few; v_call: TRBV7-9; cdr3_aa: CASSPGGRQSTQYF; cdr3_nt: TGTGCCAGCAGCCCTGGCGGGCGCCAGAGTACGCAGTATTTT
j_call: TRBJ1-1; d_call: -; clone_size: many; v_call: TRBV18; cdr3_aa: CASSQGLQGSTEAFF; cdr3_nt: TGTGCCAGCTCTCAGGGGTTACAGGGATCCACTGAAGCTTTCTTT
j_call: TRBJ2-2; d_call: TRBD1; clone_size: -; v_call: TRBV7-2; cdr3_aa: CASNWAGGSGELFF; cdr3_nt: TGTGCCAGCAATTGGGCAGGGGGATCCGGGGAGCTGTTTTTT
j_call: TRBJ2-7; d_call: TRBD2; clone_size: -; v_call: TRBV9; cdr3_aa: CASSSGTSGSYEQYF; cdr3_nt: TGTGCCAGCAGCTCCGGGACTAGCGGCTCCTACGAGCAGTACTTC
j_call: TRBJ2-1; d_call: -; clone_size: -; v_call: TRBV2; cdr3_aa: CASSVIKETQFF; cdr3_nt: TGTGCCAGCAGTGTGATCAAAGAGACCCAGTTCTTC
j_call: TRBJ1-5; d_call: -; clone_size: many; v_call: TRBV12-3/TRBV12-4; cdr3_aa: CASRYPGNQPQHF; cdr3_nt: TGTGCCAGCAGATACCCAGGCAATCAGCCCCAGCATTTT
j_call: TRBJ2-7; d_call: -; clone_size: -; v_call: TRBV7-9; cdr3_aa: CASSLVGRSYEQYF; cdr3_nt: TGTGCCAGCAGCTTAGTAGGCAGGTCCTACGAGCAGTACTTC
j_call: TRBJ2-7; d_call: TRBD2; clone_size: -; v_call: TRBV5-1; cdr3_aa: CASSLGLAGGIHEQYF; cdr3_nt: TGCGCCAGCAGCTTGGGACTAGCGGGAGGAATCCACGAGCAGTACTTC
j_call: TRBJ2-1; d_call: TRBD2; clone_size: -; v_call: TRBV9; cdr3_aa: CASSRGTSGNEQFF; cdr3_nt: TGTGCCAGCAGCAGAGGGACTAGCGGCAATGAGCAGTTCTTC
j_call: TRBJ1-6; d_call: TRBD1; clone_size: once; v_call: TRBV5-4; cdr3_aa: CASSLGTDNSPVHF; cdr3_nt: TGTGCCAGCAGCTTAGGGACAGATAATTCACCCGTCCACTTT
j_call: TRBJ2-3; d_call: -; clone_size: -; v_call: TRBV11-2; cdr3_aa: CSSSLNTDTQYF; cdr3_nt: TGTTCCAGCAGCTTAAACACAGATACGCAGTATTTT
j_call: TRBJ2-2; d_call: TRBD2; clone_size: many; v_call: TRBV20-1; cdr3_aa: CSAMGGGEIGELFF; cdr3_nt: TGCAGTGCTATGGGTGGGGGGGAAATCGGGGAGCTGTTTTTT
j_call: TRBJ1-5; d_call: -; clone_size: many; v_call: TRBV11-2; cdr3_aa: CASSLGDRDQPQHF; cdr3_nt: TGTGCCAGCAGCTTAGGTGACCGTGATCAGCCCCAGCATTTT
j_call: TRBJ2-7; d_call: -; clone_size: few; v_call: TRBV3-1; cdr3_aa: CASSQDPDRAYEQYF; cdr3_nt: TGTGCCAGCAGCCAAGATCCCGACAGAGCCTACGAGCAGTACTTC
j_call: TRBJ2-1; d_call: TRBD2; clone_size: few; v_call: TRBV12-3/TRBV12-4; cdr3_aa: CASRTSGRYNEQFF; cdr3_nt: TGTGCCAGCAGGACTAGCGGGAGGTACAATGAGCAGTTCTTC
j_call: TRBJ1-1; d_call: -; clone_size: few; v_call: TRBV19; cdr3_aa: CASSMWGVTEAFF; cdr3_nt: TGTGCCAGTAGTATGTGGGGTGTAACTGAAGCTTTCTTT
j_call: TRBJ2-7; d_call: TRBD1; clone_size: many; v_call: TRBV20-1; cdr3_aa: CSADRDRGRGEQYF; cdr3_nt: TGCAGTGCGGACAGGGACAGGGGAAGGGGCGAGCAGTACTTC
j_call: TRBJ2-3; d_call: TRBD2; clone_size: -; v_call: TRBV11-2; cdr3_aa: CASSGKLAPRIIDTQYF; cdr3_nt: TGTGCCAGCAGCGGTAAACTAGCGCCGCGCATTATAGATACGCAGTATTTT
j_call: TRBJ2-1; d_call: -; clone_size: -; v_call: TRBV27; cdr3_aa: CASSLTPGNEQFF; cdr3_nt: TGTGCCAGCAGTTTAACTCCAGGGAATGAGCAGTTCTTC